This T cell receptor beta chain was captured in a study of T cells in localized non-small cell lung cancer. Points from the study as a whole: Out of the top 100 tumor clones, a median about 58 were seen in adjacent lung. Density of T cells in blood, when higher, went with longer overall survival. The highest T cell clonality was in uninvolved adjacent lung, above tumor. Since sequencing was restricted to only one region of the tumor, intratumor heterogeneity remains a possibility.

Generated by immunoSEQ multiplex PCR, the TCRdb table keeps only in-frame clones and is missing some. The top ten hold approximately 24% of the sample, which has 15,000 to 20,000 clones, around four fifths seen once. This CDR3 spans 14 amino acids. Germline V gene data show CDR1 as MNHEY and CDR2 as SMNVEV (reference sequence). V lost 5 bases, J lost 7 bases, and 7 bases stayed unmatched. Note on this clone: Its antigen is not identified.

The V gene is TRBV27, the J gene TRBJ2-5, with 10 nucleotides matching TRBD2. The sequencing here drew on peripheral blood, taken before any cancer treatment. The source of this sequence is a female donor older than 55 with stage I lung adenocarcinoma. The CDR3 region has the DNA TGTGCCAGCAGTAACTTAGCGGGGGGACGGACCCAGTACTTC. It is translated as CASSNLAGGRTQYF.